Detailed here is one TCR beta chain. This entry belongs to a study of blood T cell repertoires in COVID-19. Germline V CDR1 and CDR2: MNHEY, SMNVEV (reference sequence). CDR3 length equals 15 residues. V lost 5 bases and J lost 1, with 14 bases in between. Method: immunoSEQ multiplex PCR; TCRdb's copy keeps in-frame clones and lacks some. The sample lists some 80,000 clones, 70% to 90% occurring once. The chain combines TRBV27 with TRBJ1-1; D gene unclear. Material: peripheral blood. The TCR sequence derives from a man aged 55-75 years with COVID-19, enrolled during active disease. This CDR3 is CASSRGFLPNTEAFF. In nucleotides, the CDR3 is TGTGCCAGCAGTCGCGGGTTCCTACCGAACACTGAAGCTTTCTTT.